This T cell receptor beta chain was identified in a study of beta chain features in type 1 diabetes. A sort by CD45RO/CCR7/CD25/CD127/CD95/CD27 yielded CD4+ naive, central memory, regulatory and stem cell-like memory cells. Concerning this clone: Its cognate antigen is unknown. Other DNA sequences in this specimen translate into the identical CDR3.

This CDR3 has 14 amino acids. V was cut by 0 bases and J by 7 bases, with 13 bases left in between. The germline V gene has CDR1 SEHNR and CDR2 FQNEAQ (reference sequence). Study-wide findings and caveats: Type 1 diabetes patients showed a moderate but significant shortening of TCRB CDR3s in all four CD4+ subsets. More deletions and fewer insertions at VDJ junctions were found in patients with type 1 diabetes.

Of the isolated RNA, all was reverse transcribed, and so the sequenced material was expressed TCRB transcripts. TCRdb's table, derived via immunoSEQ multiplex PCR, lists solely in-frame clones and lacks some. The repertoire holds under 300,000 clones, around 15% seen once, with approximately 0.087% in the top ten. V is TRBV7-9 and J is TRBJ2-7, with a possible D match to TRBD2 (6 bases). Input material: naive CD4+ T cells from blood. This receptor was obtained from a man aged 25 to 40 with type 1 diabetes. CDR3: CASSLAGTGGEQYF. In DNA form, the CDR3 reads TGTGCCAGCAGCTTAGCAGGGACCGGGGGAGAGCAGTACTTC.